This T cell receptor beta chain is drawn from a study of cytomegalovirus exposure and HLA in healthy donors. Study-wide results and limits: Donors were assumed by presence/absence analyses to have roughly uniform sequencing depth.

60 Vbeta and 13 Jbeta primers were used in PCR. The protocol was immunoSEQ multiplex PCR, while the TCRdb copy is restricted to in-frame clones and leaves out a portion. This sample has 180,000 or so clones, with about 80% found just once. Unrecorded immune exposure was likely among donors, who were nominally healthy when sampled. V was shortened by 0 bases and J by 1 base, with 12 bases between the two germline ends. The CDR3 spans 17 residues. The germline V gene has CDR1 MNHNS and CDR2 SASEGT. Concerning this clone itself: As yet, its antigen is unknown.

This rearrangement joins TRBV6-1 to TRBJ1-4; possible D gene TRBD1, 5 bases. The origin of this receptor is a man over 45 in good health and CMV-seropositive. The material sequenced was PBMCs. The CDR3: CASSEAGGEETNEKLFF. DNA for the CDR3: TGTGCCAGCAGTGAAGCGGGAGGGGAGGAAACTAATGAAAAACTGTTTTTT.